This TCR beta chain emerged from a study of blood T cell repertoires in COVID-19. Study information: From the United States, Italy and Spain came samples of acute and convalescent COVID-19.

Original processing methods: For nucleated cells, counts were estimated from reference gene primer amplification. Assay used: immunoSEQ multiplex PCR; TCRdb lists only in-frame clones, some missing. The DNA was the basis for D and trimming; V, J and clone size are from that table. The data hold more than 120,000 clones, with about 80% observed a single time. The trim removed 11 bases at V and 1 base at J, leaving 9 bases unmatched. This CDR3 has 14 residues. Germline V CDR1 and CDR2: MNHEY, SMNVEV (reference sequence). This TCR was recovered from a human donor in a cohort sampled during active COVID-19. Material for sequencing was peripheral blood. The chain joins TRBV27 to TRBJ2-3; 7 bases are shared with TRBD2. CDR3 sequence reads: CASGLAVGTDTQYF. CDR3 in DNA: TGTGCCTCGGGTCTAGCGGTGGGCACAGATACGCAGTATTTT.